This TCR beta chain was observed in a study of CDR3 diversity in severe acne. TCRdb analysed the PCR reads with MiXCR anew, one entry per CDR3 protein. The table shows approximately 97,000 distinct CDR3 sequences, with about half occurring only once. Between the trimmed V and J ends, which lost 2 bases and 10 bases, there was a span of 21 bases. CDR1 and CDR2 (germline): SQVTM, ANQGSEA. This CDR3 region has 15 residues. This receptor was identified in a male donor with acne. The sequenced sample consisted of blood. This rearrangement joins TRBV29-1 to TRBJ2-1; D is uncertain. CDR3 bases: TGCAGCGTTGAAATGGGCACGGCGAACACCGGGGAGCAGTTCTTC. Translation gives CSVEMGTANTGEQFF.